The clone carrying this T cell receptor beta chain was observed once. This specimen belongs to a study of blood T cell repertoires in COVID-19. Across the study: The United States, Italy and Spain provided the acute and convalescent COVID-19 samples.

This CDR3 region has 18 residues. The trim removed 2 bases at V and 5 bases at J, leaving 7 bases unmatched. From germline, CDR1 is SGHVS and CDR2 FNYEAQ. Repertoires were generated with immunoSEQ multiplex PCR, while TCRdb's copy carries only in-frame clones and drops some. The sample includes 70,000 or so clones, 80% to 85% of them seen just once. The sequence derives from a man older than 75 with active or convalescent COVID-19. V and J are TRBV7-6 and TRBJ2-2; 14 positions match TRBD2. The source material was peripheral blood. The chain's CDR3 is CASSLPRGLAGETGELFF. CDR3 in DNA: TGTGCCAGCAGCTTACCCCGGGGACTAGCGGGAGAGACCGGGGAGCTGTTTTTT.